The 26 T cell receptor beta chains in this list originate from one sample, sequenced in a study of blood T cell repertoires in COVID-19. Only in-frame clones appear in the TCRdb table, and some are missing; sequencing was by immunoSEQ multiplex PCR. The sample records under 300,000 clones, nearly 90% being singletons. The sample comprised peripheral blood. Receptor source: a woman aged 55-70 years with COVID-19, enrolled during active disease.

The chain has TRBV11-2 and TRBJ2-5, with a weak D call TRBD1 (5 bases). Between the trimmed V and J ends, which lost 5 bases and 5 bases, there was a span of 6 bases. Per germline, CDR1 SGHAT and CDR2 FQNNGV. The CDR3 is 11 residues long. CDR3 DNA: TGTGCCAGCAGCCCAGGGGAGACCCAGTACTTC. Encoded protein: CASSPGETQYF.

The chain joins TRBV4-3 to TRBJ1-2; TRBD1 aligns across 8 bases. The trim removed 0 bases at V and 5 bases at J, leaving 8 bases unmatched. Per germline, CDR1 LGHNA and CDR2 YSLEER. This CDR3 is built from 16 residues. The CDR3 DNA reads as TGCGCCAGCAGCCAAGAATTACAGGGGGGGGAGTATGGCTACACCTTC. Amino acid sequence: CASSQELQGGEYGYTF.

The CDR3 nucleotides are TGTGCCAGCAGTGACCCCACGGGAGAGACGAGCAGGGGGGAACGCAATTCACCCCTCCACTTT. Amino acid sequence: CASSDPTGETSRGERNSPLHF. The V and J genes are TRBV6-4 and TRBJ1-6; 7 positions agree with TRBD1. There are 21 residues in the CDR3. The V gene's germline CDR1 is MRHNA and CDR2 SNTAGT. The junction had 23 bases not matched to a gene; V was cut back by 2 bases and J by 7 bases.

CDR3 residues: CASSSIRGDTQYF. Here the CDR3 DNA reads TGTGCCAGCAGCTCGATTCGGGGAGATACGCAGTATTTT. This chain joins TRBV5-6 and TRBJ2-3; perhaps TRBD2 as D (5 bases). Germline V lookup: CDR1 SGHDT, CDR2 YYEEEE. The ends were cut back, 3 bases at V and 5 bases at J, with 10 bases in the middle. The CDR3 is 13 amino acids. The variable domain in full, completed from reference TRBV5-6 and TRBJ2-3, reads DAGVTQSPTHLIKTRGQQVTLRCSPKSGHDTVSWYQQALGQGPQFIFQYYEEEERQRGNFPDRFSGHQFPNYSSELNVNALLLGDSALYLCASSSIRGDTQYFGPGTRLTVL.

This chain connects TRBV4-3 to TRBJ1-5; tentatively, D is TRBD1 (5 bases). V shed 0 bases and J shed 9 bases, with 18 bases lying between them. The CDR3 totals 16 residues. In germline, CDR1 is LGHNA, CDR2 YSLEER. The CDR3 DNA reads as TGCGCCAGCAGCCAAGATCGGGGGACCCCGGGATGGCCCCAGCATTTT. Translated: CASSQDRGTPGWPQHF.

The genes are TRBV6-6 and TRBJ2-2; the D gene is possibly TRBD2 (6 bases). Germline lookup yields CDR1 MNHNY and CDR2 SVGAGI (reference sequence). With 2 bases removed from V and 0 bases from J, the gap between germline ends came to 7 bases. CDR3 size: 15 residues. CDR3 bases: TGTGCCAGCAGTTACCGGGGGTCGAACACCGGGGAGCTGTTTTTT. Protein product: CASSYRGSNTGELFF.

The gene calls are TRBV5-5 and TRBJ1-2; 7 nucleotides agree with TRBD1. The CDR3 totals 15 residues. The J segment lost 8 bases and the V segment lost 2 bases, leaving 12 bases of the junction unmatched. CDR1 and CDR2 from the germline V gene are SGHKS and YYEKEE (reference sequence). CDR3 nucleotides: TGTGCCAGCAGCTTTGGGGATACAGGGGAAGGGGGCTACACCTTC. It encodes CASSFGDTGEGGYTF.

On this clone: One junction end disagrees with the germline gene, perhaps due to a read error. The V call is TRBV6-4, the J call TRBJ1-2, with TRBD1 identical over 8 bases. This CDR3 has 15 amino acids. Germline V lookup: CDR1 MRHNA, CDR2 SNTAGT. The CDR3 protein is CVSSDFRGRGYGYTF. The CDR3 nucleotides read TGTGTCAGCAGTGACTTCAGGGGGCGTGGGTATGGCTACACCTTC.

This clone occurred a few times. The chain carries TRBV27 and TRBJ1-6; tentatively, D is TRBD1 (6 bases). The V end lost 6 bases, the J end lost 2 bases, and 20 bases lay between the germline ends. The germline V gene has CDR1 MNHEY and CDR2 SMNVEV (reference sequence). This CDR3 contains 18 residues. CDR3 sequence (DNA): TGTGCCAGCAGGTCTCGGGGGGCGGTGGGTACCTATAATTCACCCCTCCACTTT. Translation gives CASRSRGAVGTYNSPLHF.

The genes are TRBV7-2 and TRBJ2-2; the D gene is possibly TRBD2 (6 bases). The CDR3 loop spans 16 amino acids. V was trimmed by 0 bases and J by 7 bases, leaving 15 bases between them. Germline V lookup: CDR1 SGHTA, CDR2 FQGNSA. In nucleotides, the CDR3 is TGTGCCAGCAGCTTAGCTGCCCCGGGGGTGGACGGGGAGCTGTTTTTT. Translated: CASSLAAPGVDGELFF.

This clone is a singleton in its sample. The chain links TRBV7-9 to TRBJ2-7, with 13 bases that match TRBD2. The V segment lost 1 base and the J segment 3 bases; nucleotides outside the gene matches: 6. From germline, CDR1 is SEHNR and CDR2 FQNEAQ (reference sequence). The CDR3 sequence is 17 residues long. The CDR3 loop is CASSLVPGTSGDYEQYF. The CDR3 DNA reads as TGTGCCAGCAGCTTAGTACCCGGGACTAGCGGGGACTACGAGCAGTACTTC.

CDR3 amino acids: CASSLGGGSSYEQYF. The CDR3 DNA reads as TGTGCCAGCAGCTTGGGGGGGGGCAGCTCCTACGAGCAGTACTTC. The chain links TRBV5-4 to TRBJ2-7; D possibly corresponds to TRBD2 (7 bases). Deletions cut 0 bases from V and 0 bases from J, with 10 bases between. This CDR3 spans 15 amino acids. Germline CDR1 reads SGHNT; CDR2 reads YYREEE (reference sequence).

This chain joins TRBV6-2 or TRBV6-3 and TRBJ2-2; 10 bases fit TRBD2. The V and J ends lost 4 bases and 4 bases, in that order; junction bases with no gene match: 6. The CDR3 totals 16 residues. Germline lookup yields CDR1 MNHEY and CDR2 SVGEGT. The CDR3 is CASSSRTSGFTGELFF. CDR3 sequence (DNA): TGTGCCAGCAGTTCCAGGACTAGCGGTTTCACCGGGGAGCTGTTTTTT.

The chain combines TRBV7-2 with TRBJ2-3; the D is unclear. Per germline, CDR1 SGHTA and CDR2 FQGNSA. Trimming stripped 5 bases from V and 1 base from J, with 10 bases between. CDR3 length equals 14 residues. The CDR3 region has the DNA TGTGCCAGCAGCCCCCTCCCGGGCACAGATACGCAGTATTTT. Encoded protein: CASSPLPGTDTQYF. Combining the CDR3 with reference TRBV7-2 and TRBJ2-3 gives the whole variable domain GAGVSQSPSNKVTEKGKDVELRCDPISGHTALYWYRQSLGQGLEFLIYFQGNSAPDKSGLPSDRFSAERTGGSVSTLTIQRTQQEDSAVYLCASSPLPGTDTQYFGPGTRLTVL.

The sample holds one count of this clone. The chain combines TRBV6-5 with TRBJ1-4; 8 bases align to TRBD1. V lost 7 bases and J lost 3; bases outside the gene matches: 7. The CDR3 has 15 residues. Germline CDR1 reads MNHEY; CDR2 reads SVGAGI. The CDR3 is CASIGRGPPNEKLFF. In DNA form, the CDR3 reads TGTGCCAGCATCGGCAGGGGGCCTCCTAATGAAAAACTGTTTTTT.

The chain has TRBV11-2 and TRBJ2-3; 7 positions match TRBD1. V shed 5 bases, J shed 4 bases, and the junction held 6 bases outside the gene matches. Germline-derived CDR1 and CDR2 are SGHAT and FQNNGV. The CDR3 has 14 amino acids. The chain's CDR3 is CASSNRGRADTQYF. CDR3 DNA: TGTGCCAGCAGCAACAGGGGCCGGGCAGATACGCAGTATTTT.

This sequence joins TRBV9 and TRBJ2-3; TRBD1 aligns across 9 bases. V shed 3 bases and J 2 bases; nucleotides not matched to a gene: 7. Germline-derived CDR1 and CDR2 are SGDLS and YYNGEE. The CDR3 runs to 16 residues. The CDR3 region is CASSEIQGAFTDTQYF. As DNA, the CDR3 is TGTGCCAGCAGCGAAATACAGGGGGCCTTCACAGATACGCAGTATTTT. Complete variable domain (other parts from reference TRBV9 and TRBJ2-3): DSGVTQTPKHLITATGQRVTLRCSPRSGDLSVYWYQQSLDQGLQFLIQYYNGEERAKGNILERFSAQQFPDLHSELNLSSLELGDSALYFCASSEIQGAFTDTQYFGPGTRLTVL.

Concerning this clone itself: Other DNA variants within this sample encode the same CDR3. The CDR3 sequence is CASSKGQGAYGYTF. Written as DNA, the CDR3 is TGCGCCAGCAGTAAGGGACAGGGGGCCTACGGCTACACCTTC. The chain couples TRBV5-1 to TRBJ1-2; 12 nucleotides agree with TRBD1. The CDR3 length is 14 residues. Per the germline V gene, CDR1 is SGHRS and CDR2 is YFSETQ. V trimming: 5 bases; J trimming: 8 bases; junction bases outside the gene matches: 7.

The chain has TRBV6-2 or TRBV6-3 and TRBJ1-5; D might be TRBD1 (5 bases). The ends were cut back, 3 bases at V and 2 bases at J, with 17 bases in the middle. The CDR3 sequence is 17 residues long. In germline, CDR1 is MNHEY, CDR2 SVGEGT. CDR3 loop: CASSYRRGLLGNQPQHF. The CDR3 coding sequence is TGTGCCAGCAGTTATCGGAGGGGCCTGTTGGGCAATCAGCCCCAGCATTTT.

The chain uses TRBV19 and TRBJ1-5, with TRBD1 matching over 11 bases. Germline values: CDR1 LNHDA, CDR2 SQIVND (reference sequence). The CDR3 extends over 17 amino acids. J gave up 2 bases and V 6 bases, and 9 bases lay outside the gene matches. Here the CDR3 reads CASRDPDRGLGNQPQHF. The CDR3 DNA sequence: TGTGCCAGTAGGGATCCGGACAGGGGGCTGGGCAATCAGCCCCAGCATTTT. Variable domain in full (rest from reference TRBV19 and TRBJ1-5): DGGITQSPKYLFRKEGQNVTLSCEQNLNHDAMYWYRQDPGQGLRLIYYSQIVNDFQKGDIAEGYSVSREKKESFPLTVTSAQKNPTAFYLCASRDPDRGLGNQPQHFGDGTRLSIL.

CDR3 residues: CASSRRLAGGPNNEQFF. The DNA of the CDR3 is TGTGCCAGCAGCCGAAGACTAGCGGGGGGGCCGAACAATGAGCAGTTCTTC. The rearrangement joins TRBV3-1 (or the pseudogene TRBV3-2) to TRBJ2-1; TRBD2 agrees at 14 bases. The CDR3 covers 17 residues. Losses at the gene ends were 4 bases for V and 5 bases for J; bases not matched to a gene: 7. Germline CDR1 reads LGHDT; CDR2 reads YNNKEL (reference sequence).

This chain links TRBV4-2 with TRBJ2-6; D perhaps matches TRBD1 (6 bases). The CDR3 is 15 residues long. Per the germline V gene, CDR1 is LGHNA and CDR2 is YNFKEQ. The ends were cut back, 1 base at V and 2 bases at J, with 6 bases in the middle. CDR3 residues: CASSQGTAGANVLTF. In DNA form, the CDR3 reads TGTGCCAGCAGCCAAGGGACAGCTGGGGCCAACGTCCTGACTTTC.

A note on this clone: Additional DNA sequences in this sample encode the identical CDR3. The chain uses TRBV27 and TRBJ1-6; 7 bases map to TRBD1. J gave up 5 bases and V 4 bases, and 5 bases lay outside the gene matches. The CDR3 totals 15 residues. The germline V gene has CDR1 MNHEY and CDR2 SMNVEV (reference sequence). CDR3 loop: CASSSRQGDNSPLHF. The CDR3 nucleotides are TGTGCCAGCAGTTCCAGACAGGGTGATAATTCACCCCTCCACTTT.

The chain is built from TRBV5-8 and TRBJ1-2, with 9 positions matching TRBD1. This CDR3 contains 14 residues. CDR1 SGHTS and CDR2 YDEGEE come from the germline V gene. J gave up 8 bases and V 0 bases, and 5 bases lay outside the gene matches. CDR3 DNA sequence: TGTGCCAGCAGCTTGGACAGGGGGCGAGGAGGCTACACCTTC. Its protein is CASSLDRGRGGYTF.

The chain is built from TRBV10-3 and TRBJ2-5, with TRBD2 matching 9 bases. The CDR3 is made up of 14 amino acids. Germline V gives CDR1 ENHRY, CDR2 SYGVKD. Trimming removed 4 bases from V and 3 bases from J; junction bases left unmatched: 3. In DNA, the CDR3 is TGTGCCATCAGTGTGGCTAGCGGGGAAGAGACCCAGTACTTC. As protein: CAISVASGEETQYF.

This chain's CDR3 is CASSSSLTGDSGNTIYF. Written as DNA, the CDR3 is TGCGCCAGCAGTTCATCTCTTACGGGAGACTCTGGAAACACCATATATTTT. V gene TRBV5-1 combines with J gene TRBJ1-3; D uncertain. The CDR3 consists of 17 residues. V lost 5 bases and J 0 bases, leaving 18 bases between the germline ends. Germline CDR1 reads SGHRS; CDR2 reads YFSETQ.